Only one count was recorded for the clone carrying this T cell receptor (beta chain). The sample originates from a study of shared clonotypes between healthy human individuals. Study-wide background: Each donor had three CD4 naive, three CD4 memory, two CD8 naive and one CD8 memory plate.

The protocol was immunoSEQ multiplex PCR, while the TCRdb copy is restricted to in-frame clones and leaves out a portion. The table lists around 1,900,000 clones, approximately 92% of them singletons. Positive CCR7 selection of CD45RO-negative cells yielded the naive CD8 cells, and terminally differentiated effector memory CD45RA+ cells were excluded. Germline V gene sequence: CDR1 SGHNT, CDR2 YYREEE (reference sequence). The CDR3 length is 16 residues. V shed 1 base and J 5 bases; nucleotides not matched to a gene: 9. The V and J genes are TRBV5-4 and TRBJ2-1, with TRBD2 matching over 7 bases. Sequenced material: naive CD8+ T cells from PBMCs. This TCR was sampled from a man aged 18-30 years in good health. Some clones in this sample may be carry-over from other donors' samples. CDR3 residues: CASSLWGGSRDNEQFF. The CDR3 coding sequence is TGTGCCAGCAGCTTGTGGGGCGGGAGCCGGGACAATGAGCAGTTCTTC.